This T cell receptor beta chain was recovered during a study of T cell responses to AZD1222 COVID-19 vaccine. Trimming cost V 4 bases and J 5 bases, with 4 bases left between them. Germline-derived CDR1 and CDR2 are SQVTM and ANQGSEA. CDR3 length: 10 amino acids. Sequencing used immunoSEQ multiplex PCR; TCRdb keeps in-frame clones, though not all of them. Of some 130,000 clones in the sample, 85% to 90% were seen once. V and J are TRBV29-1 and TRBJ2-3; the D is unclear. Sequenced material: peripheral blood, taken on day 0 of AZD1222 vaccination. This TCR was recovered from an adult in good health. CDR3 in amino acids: CSVGGDTQYF. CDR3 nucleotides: TGCAGCGTTGGGGGAGATACGCAGTATTTT.